These 2 T cell receptor beta chains came from one sample sequenced in a study of blood T cell repertoires in COVID-19. The method was immunoSEQ multiplex PCR; TCRdb's version includes in-frame clones alone and lacks a portion of them. The top ten clones hold roughly 6.6% of a sample with roughly 340,000 clones, around nine tenths of them seen once. The sample consisted of peripheral blood. The receptors were sampled from a woman in her seventies with COVID-19, enrolled during active disease.

The J gene is TRBJ2-7, the V gene TRBV3-1 (or the pseudogene TRBV3-2); D is ambiguous. Trimming shortened V by 1 base and J by 0 bases, and 10 bases separated the two germline ends. CDR3 length: 15 residues. CDR1 is LGHDT and CDR2 is YNNKEL in the germline V gene (reference sequence). This chain's CDR3 is CASSQGVTVSYEQYF. Here the CDR3 DNA reads TGTGCCAGCAGCCAAGGAGTAACAGTCTCCTACGAGCAGTACTTC.

The chain uses TRBV5-1 and TRBJ1-1; TRBD1 matches at 7 bases. The CDR3 covers 14 residues. Germline V gives CDR1 SGHRS, CDR2 YFSETQ. J lost 1 base, V lost 3 bases, and 3 bases had no gene match. CDR3 in amino acids: CASSSWTGNTEAFF. For the CDR3, the DNA is TGCGCCAGCAGCTCATGGACAGGGAACACTGAAGCTTTCTTT.